This passage covers 32 T cell receptor beta chains from one sample sequenced in a study of cytotoxic CD8 clonotypes in ibrutinib-treated CLL. The table came from immunoSEQ multiplex PCR; TCRdb's copy has only in-frame clones and leaves some out. The table lists about 74,000 clones, over 75% of them singletons. This material consisted of PBMCs, taken at disease progression, from a patient treated with ibrutinib. These TCRs come from a human donor with chronic lymphocytic leukemia.

This clone has more than one count but fewer than ten. This chain links TRBV18 with TRBJ2-3; D is perhaps TRBD2 (5 bases). Germline V lookup: CDR1 KGHSH, CDR2 LQKENI. V gave up 0 bases and J gave up 6 bases, with 7 bases separating them. This CDR3 has 13 residues. This CDR3 is CASSPPSEDTQYF. For the CDR3, the DNA is TGTGCCAGCTCACCACCTAGCGAGGATACGCAGTATTTT.

This sequence joins TRBV5-5 and TRBJ2-7; D gene uncertain. The CDR3 runs 13 residues. V shed 0 bases and J shed 4 bases, with 8 bases lying between them. Germline V gene data show CDR1 as SGHKS and CDR2 as YYEKEE (reference sequence). DNA for the CDR3: TGTGCCAGCAGCTTGGGACTCGAATACGAGCAGTACTTC. Its protein is CASSLGLEYEQYF.

This clone has a single count. The rearrangement joins TRBV19 to TRBJ1-2; the D is unclear. The ends were cut back, 7 bases at V and 5 bases at J, with 20 bases in the middle. The CDR3 consists of 15 residues. Germline-derived CDR1 and CDR2 are LNHDA and SQIVND (reference sequence). The CDR3 DNA sequence: TGTGCCAGTACCACTACGGCGAGTCCCTCATATGGCTACACCTTC. Protein sequence: CASTTTASPSYGYTF.

The chain links TRBV5-1 to TRBJ1-1; weak D call: TRBD1 (6 bases). There are 16 residues in the CDR3. The V end was cut by 4 bases, the J end by 5 bases, with 21 bases between. CDR1 is SGHRS and CDR2 is YFSETQ in the germline V gene. CDR3 nucleotide sequence: TGCGCCAGCAGCCTCCCCGGAAGGCCGCAGGGGACTGAAGCTTTCTTT. Translation gives CASSLPGRPQGTEAFF.

The V and J genes are TRBV18 and TRBJ2-1; the D is unclear. The CDR3 has 12 residues. V was pared by 8 bases and J by 3 bases, with 8 bases between. The V gene's germline CDR1 is KGHSH and CDR2 LQKENI. Here the CDR3 reads CASADGYNEQFF. The CDR3 DNA follows: TGTGCCAGCGCCGACGGCTACAATGAGCAGTTCTTC.

The chain couples TRBV27 to TRBJ2-3; the D gene is possibly TRBD1 (6 bases). Trimming took 3 bases from V and 0 from J, leaving 13 bases between them. The CDR3 loop spans 16 amino acids. The germline V gene has CDR1 MNHEY and CDR2 SMNVEV (reference sequence). This CDR3 is CASSFVGAESTDTQYF. Here the CDR3 DNA reads TGTGCCAGCAGTTTTGTGGGGGCCGAAAGCACAGATACGCAGTATTTT.

The chain joins TRBV14 to TRBJ2-2; D is possibly TRBD1 (5 bases). The CDR3 has 13 amino acids. Trimming left V 5 bases short and J 7 bases short, with 11 bases between. Per the germline V gene, CDR1 is SGHDN and CDR2 is FVKESK. The CDR3 sequence is CASSNRTIGELFF. The DNA of the CDR3 is TGTGCCAGCAGCAACAGGACCATCGGGGAGCTGTTTTTT.

The chain carries TRBV5-6 and TRBJ2-5; D may correspond to TRBD1 or TRBD2 (5 bases each). This CDR3 region has 14 residues. Trimming shortened V by 8 bases and J by 1 base, and 15 bases separated the two germline ends. Germline CDR1 and CDR2: SGHDT and YYEEEE. In DNA form, the CDR3 reads TGTGCCAGTTGCGCCGGGGCTCTCCAAGAGACCCAGTACTTC. This sequence encodes CASCAGALQETQYF.

The rearrangement uses TRBV18 and TRBJ2-3, with D perhaps TRBD2 (6 bases). CDR1 and CDR2 (germline): KGHSH, LQKENI. Deletions cut 4 bases from V and 4 bases from J, with 12 bases between. The CDR3 sequence is 14 residues long. This chain's CDR3 is CASSLTGAADTQYF. In DNA, the CDR3 is TGTGCCAGCTCACTTACGGGAGCGGCAGATACGCAGTATTTT.

The chain is built from TRBV28 and TRBJ1-5; D unresolved. The germline V gene has CDR1 MDHEN and CDR2 SYDVKM. This CDR3 region has 16 residues. The V end was cut by 4 bases, the J end by 2 bases, with 15 bases between. The CDR3: CASSSDTYLGNQPQHF. The CDR3 DNA reads TGTGCCAGCAGTTCAGACACTTACCTTGGCAATCAGCCCCAGCATTTT.

This chain links TRBV5-1 with TRBJ2-3; 9 bases agree with TRBD2. The germline gives CDR1 SGHRS, CDR2 YFSETQ. With V trimmed by 4 bases and J by 2 bases, 8 bases remained unmatched. This CDR3 contains 16 residues. Written as DNA, the CDR3 is TGCGCCAGCAGCCGAGGGGCTAGCGGGAACACAGATACGCAGTATTTT. It specifies CASSRGASGNTDTQYF.

The chain recombines TRBV2 with TRBJ2-3; D unresolved. The V end lost 7 bases, the J end lost 1 base, and 3 bases lay between the germline ends. This CDR3 spans 11 amino acids. Germline V gene data show CDR1 as SNHLY and CDR2 as FYNNEI. In DNA, the CDR3 is TGTGCCAGCACTCGCACAGATACGCAGTATTTT. Protein: CASTRTDTQYF.

The CDR3 DNA is TGTGCCAGCAGCGCCTCTAGGCCCCGGGTCCCCATTACGCAGTATTTT. This gives the protein CASSASRPRVPITQYF. The chain carries TRBV28 and TRBJ2-3; D call uncertain. Germline V gives CDR1 MDHEN, CDR2 SYDVKM. The CDR3 loop spans 16 amino acids. Trimming took 6 bases from V and 8 from J, leaving 24 bases between them.

The J gene is TRBJ1-5, the V gene TRBV11-2; D is undetermined. V was pared by 0 bases and J by 5 bases, with 5 bases between. CDR3 length: 13 amino acids. The V gene's germline CDR1 is SGHAT and CDR2 FQNNGV. The DNA of the CDR3 is TGTGCCAGCAGCTTAGAATCCTATCAGCCCCAGCATTTT. Translating it yields CASSLESYQPQHF.

The chain combines TRBV12-5 with TRBJ2-7; TRBD2 matches 13 bases. Germline-derived CDR1 and CDR2 are LGHNT and FRNRAP. V trimming: 1 base; J trimming: 2 bases; junction bases outside the gene matches: 2. The length of the CDR3 is 16 residues. Written as DNA, the CDR3 is TGTGCTAGTGGTTTGGGGGGACTAGCGGGGCCCTACGAGCAGTACTTC. This gives the protein CASGLGGLAGPYEQYF.

This clone appeared a few times. This chain connects TRBV6-5 to TRBJ2-2; TRBD1 agrees at 11 bases. Trimming removed 10 bases from V and 6 bases from J; junction bases left unmatched: 10. Per germline, CDR1 MNHEY and CDR2 SVGAGI. The CDR3 loop spans 15 amino acids. DNA of the CDR3: TGTGCCACCCGACCGGGACAGGGGGTCTCCGGGGAGCTGTTTTTT. Its protein product is CATRPGQGVSGELFF.

V usage is TRBV5-1 and J usage is TRBJ2-5; D ambiguous. Trimming cost V 4 bases and J 5 bases, with 12 bases left between them. Germline values: CDR1 SGHRS, CDR2 YFSETQ. The CDR3 has 13 amino acids. The CDR3 is CASSTQWGETQYF. In DNA, the CDR3 is TGCGCCAGCAGCACCCAGTGGGGTGAGACCCAGTACTTC.

The V gene is TRBV5-1, the J gene TRBJ1-1, with D uncertain. V was pared by 2 bases and J by 7 bases, with 12 bases between. Germline V gene sequence: CDR1 SGHRS, CDR2 YFSETQ. CDR3 length equals 13 residues. The CDR3 coding sequence is TGCGCCAGCAGCTTTCAAGGGTTGAATGAAGCTTTCTTT. As protein: CASSFQGLNEAFF. The entire variable domain, with the rest obtained from reference TRBV5-1 and TRBJ1-1, is as follows: KAGVTQTPRYLIKTRGQQVTLSCSPISGHRSVSWYQQTPGQGLQFLFEYFSETQRNKGNFPGRFSGRQFSNSRSEMNVSTLELGDSALYLCASSFQGLNEAFFGQGTRLTVV.

This chain uses TRBV13 with TRBJ2-7, with TRBD1 matching over 8 bases. The length of the CDR3 is 14 residues. CDR1 and CDR2 (germline): PRHDT, FYEKMQ (reference sequence). Trimming removed 3 bases from V and 3 bases from J; junction bases left unmatched: 4. CDR3 in DNA: TGTGCCAGCAGCTTTGAGGACAGGGACTACGAGCAGTACTTC. This translates into CASSFEDRDYEQYF.

V gene TRBV14 combines with J gene TRBJ1-6; TRBD1 matches at 8 bases. The germline V gene has CDR1 SGHDN and CDR2 FVKESK. The J segment lost 9 bases and the V segment lost 2 bases, leaving 3 bases of the junction unmatched. There are 14 residues in the CDR3. DNA of the CDR3: TGTGCCAGCAGCCAACAAACAGGGGGTTCACCCCTCCACTTT. As protein: CASSQQTGGSPLHF. Looking up the rest from reference TRBV14 and TRBJ1-6 gives the full variable domain: EAGVTQFPSHSVIEKGQTVTLRCDPISGHDNLYWYRRVMGKEIKFLLHFVKESKQDESGMPNNRFLAERTGGTYSTLKVQPAELEDSGVYFCASSQQTGGSPLHFGNGTRLTVT.

This sequence joins TRBV11-2 and TRBJ2-5; TRBD1 matches 8 bases. The V gene end was trimmed by 2 bases and the J gene end by 1 base; junction bases not matched to a gene: 0. The CDR3 loop spans 14 amino acids. The germline CDR1 and CDR2 sequences are SGHAT and FQNNGV. In DNA form, the CDR3 reads TGTGCCAGCAGCTTACAGGGGGCCCAAGAGACCCAGTACTTC. The encoded protein is CASSLQGAQETQYF.

The chain uses TRBV19 and TRBJ1-2, with no clear D. This CDR3 has 15 amino acids. V dropped 6 bases and J dropped 4 bases, with 18 bases sitting between them. The germline V gene has CDR1 LNHDA and CDR2 SQIVND (reference sequence). In DNA form, the CDR3 reads TGTGCCAGTAGCTCCGGGCCAAAAACATTCTATGGCTACACCTTC. The encoded protein is CASSSGPKTFYGYTF.

The chain links TRBV7-2 to TRBJ1-2, with TRBD1 matching over 12 bases. V was pared by 6 bases and J by 8 bases, with 4 bases of the junction left unmatched. The germline CDR1 and CDR2 sequences are SGHTA and FQGNSA. The CDR3 is 13 amino acids. Here the CDR3 reads CASSGTGGKGYTF. The CDR3, as DNA: TGTGCCAGCAGTGGGACAGGGGGCAAGGGCTACACCTTC. Supplemented by reference TRBV7-2 and TRBJ1-2, the full variable domain reads GAGVSQSPSNKVTEKGKDVELRCDPISGHTALYWYRQSLGQGLEFLIYFQGNSAPDKSGLPSDRFSAERTGGSVSTLTIQRTQQEDSAVYLCASSGTGGKGYTFGSGTRLTVV.

This clone was observed a few times. The J gene is TRBJ1-1, the V gene TRBV4-1; a possible D gene is TRBD1 (6 bases). CDR1 MGHRA and CDR2 YSYEKL come from the germline V gene. Trimming took off 5 bases at V and 1 base at J, with 11 bases between the two ends. This CDR3 contains 14 residues. CDR3 sequence (DNA): TGCGCCAGCAGCTTTAGACAGGAGAACACTGAAGCTTTCTTT. It encodes CASSFRQENTEAFF.

CDR3 loop: CASSRIPGQYNEQFF. CDR3 nucleotide sequence: TGCGCCAGCAGCCGTATTCCGGGACAATACAATGAGCAGTTCTTC. The rearrangement joins TRBV4-1 to TRBJ2-1; TRBD1 might be the D (6 bases). Germline CDR1 MGHRA, CDR2 YSYEKL. CDR3 length equals 15 residues. V lost 4 bases and J 4 bases, leaving 14 bases between the germline ends.

This chain links TRBV4-1 with TRBJ2-7; the D gene is possibly TRBD2 (6 bases). The CDR3 covers 17 residues. Germline lookup yields CDR1 MGHRA and CDR2 YSYEKL. Trimming cost V 4 bases and J 3 bases, with 22 bases left between them. In nucleotides, the CDR3 is TGCGCCAGCAGCCCGGGAGCTAGGGGACGGAATATCTACGAGCAGTACTTC. This encodes CASSPGARGRNIYEQYF.

The V call is TRBV4-1, the J call TRBJ2-2; a possible D gene is TRBD2 (6 bases). Germline-derived CDR1 and CDR2 are MGHRA and YSYEKL. V dropped 4 bases and J dropped 4 bases, with 13 bases sitting between them. The CDR3 has 15 amino acids. CDR3 nucleotides: TGCGCCAGCAGCCCCTCGGGGGACCCCACCGGGGAGCTGTTTTTT. Its protein product is CASSPSGDPTGELFF.

The chain couples TRBV6-6 to TRBJ2-5; 7 positions agree with TRBD2. The CDR3 sequence is 15 residues long. In germline, CDR1 is MNHNY, CDR2 SVGAGI (reference sequence). After removal of 2 bases from V and 0 bases from J, the junction contained 3 bases not matched to a gene. The chain's CDR3 is CASSYRRGDQETQYF. CDR3 DNA: TGTGCCAGCAGTTACCGTCGGGGGGACCAAGAGACCCAGTACTTC.

The chain carries TRBV5-6 and TRBJ1-2; D is perhaps TRBD1 (5 bases). The CDR3 has 14 amino acids. In germline, CDR1 is SGHDT, CDR2 YYEEEE. V was trimmed by 1 base and J by 4 bases, leaving 11 bases between them. CDR3 amino acids: CASSLFTDSYGYTF. CDR3 coding DNA: TGTGCCAGCAGCTTGTTTACAGACAGCTATGGCTACACCTTC.

The rearrangement uses TRBV2 and TRBJ2-7; D may be TRBD2 (5 bases). The germline CDR1 and CDR2 sequences are SNHLY and FYNNEI. The CDR3 totals 13 residues. The V gene lost 4 bases and the J gene lost 1 base, with 8 bases spanning the gap. The CDR3 here is CASSVDSSYEQYF. The CDR3 DNA is TGTGCCAGCAGTGTGGACTCTTCCTACGAGCAGTACTTC.

The chain recombines TRBV30 with TRBJ2-5, with TRBD1 matching 9 bases. This CDR3 region has 14 residues. The J segment lost 4 bases and the V segment lost 5 bases, leaving 8 bases of the junction unmatched. Germline V gene sequence: CDR1 GTSNPN, CDR2 SVGIG (reference sequence). Written as DNA, the CDR3 is TGTGCCTGGGGGAGGGGACAGGGTATAGAGACCCAGTACTTC. This codes for CAWGRGQGIETQYF.

The chain links TRBV6-5 to TRBJ2-1, with D perhaps matching TRBD2 (5 bases). CDR1 is MNHEY, CDR2 SVGAGI, per germline. The CDR3 extends over 14 amino acids. V lost 4 bases and J 5 bases, leaving 12 bases between the germline ends. This chain's CDR3 is CASSSQVANNEQFF. CDR3 nucleotide sequence: TGTGCCAGCAGTTCCCAGGTAGCGAACAATGAGCAGTTCTTC.